This T cell receptor beta chain was captured by sequencing in a study of patients and donors after allogeneic stem cell transplantation. There are many counts of this clonotype. Each CDR3 protein is one row after TCRdb ran MiXCR on the RT-PCR reads. The sample has 400,000 to 450,000 distinct CDR3 sequences, around 15% seen once. CDR3 length: 12 amino acids. Germline CDR1 LGHNT, CDR2 FRNRAP. V dropped 0 bases and J dropped 4 bases, with 3 bases sitting between them. This sequence joins TRBV12-5 and TRBJ2-5; the D is unclear. This receptor was taken from a human donor who was either an allogeneic HSCT recipient or a stem cell or donor lymphocyte infusion donor (not recorded which). It is not recorded whose cells these are; they may come from a transplant donor. Material: blood, either unsorted or a sorted T cell fraction (not recorded which). The CDR3 DNA reads as TGTGCTAGTGGTTTGGTAGGAGAGACCCAGTACTTC. As protein: CASGLVGETQYF.